This T cell receptor beta chain was sequenced in a study of shared clonotypes between healthy human individuals. General study results and limits: Clonotype sharing among donors was expected to depend on sequencing depth.

As regards this clone: The antigen remains unidentified.

Only in-frame clones appear in the TCRdb table, and some are missing; sequencing was by immunoSEQ multiplex PCR. This table holds 2,500,000 or so clones, over 85% found once. The germline gives CDR1 MNHNY, CDR2 SVGAGI (reference sequence). V dropped 6 bases and J dropped 0 bases, with 11 bases sitting between them. The CDR3 sequence is 14 residues long. This TCR was recovered from a man aged 18-30 years in good health. Some clones in this sample may be carry-over from other donors' samples. The sample taken for sequencing was naive CD4+ T cells from PBMCs. Subset here: CD45RA+ positively selected. The V and J genes are TRBV6-6 and TRBJ1-1; D gene uncertain. This CDR3 is CASSRFPMNTEAFF. The DNA of the CDR3 is TGTGCCAGCAGCCGCTTCCCCATGAACACTGAAGCTTTCTTT.